Each of the 23 T cell receptor beta chains below was sequenced from the same sample in a study of blood T cell repertoires in COVID-19. TCRdb's table, derived via immunoSEQ multiplex PCR, lists solely in-frame clones and lacks some. This sample has approximately 63,000 clones, with roughly 87% found just once. Sequencing input: peripheral blood. The receptors derive from a man older than 75 in a cohort sampled during active COVID-19.

A word on this clone: Additional DNA sequences in this sample encode the identical CDR3. The CDR3 protein is CASSLLAGPGELFF. As DNA, the CDR3 is TGTGCCAGCAGTTTACTAGCCGGCCCCGGGGAGCTGTTTTTT. The V call is TRBV6-2 or TRBV6-3, the J call TRBJ2-2; weak D call: TRBD2 (6 bases). Germline V gene sequence: CDR1 MNHEY, CDR2 SVGEGT. The CDR3 is 14 residues long. Trimming removed 4 bases at V and 6 bases at J, with 12 bases between.

The chain recombines TRBV20-1 with TRBJ1-1, with D possibly TRBD1 on 5 matching bases. CDR3 length equals 11 residues. Trimming left V 5 bases short and J 8 bases short, with 12 bases between. Germline loops: CDR1 DFQATT, CDR2 SNEGSKA (reference sequence). In DNA form, the CDR3 reads TGCAGTGCTGCCACCCGGACAGAAGCTTTCTTT. Protein product: CSAATRTEAFF.

The chain has TRBV4-1 and TRBJ2-6, with 8 bases aligning to TRBD2. With 8 bases clipped from V and 1 base from J, the junction kept 22 bases outside the gene matches. Germline V lookup: CDR1 MGHRA, CDR2 YSYEKL. The CDR3 is made up of 21 amino acids. The CDR3 DNA sequence: TGCGCCAGCGGATCCCGGGGGGGGTCTGGTTTACAGGGATCTGGGGCCAACGTCCTGACTTTC. It is translated as CASGSRGGSGLQGSGANVLTF.

This chain links TRBV5-5 with TRBJ2-7, with D unresolved. The CDR3 is 13 residues long. Trimming removed 0 bases from V and 6 bases from J, with 10 bases in between. Germline values: CDR1 SGHKS, CDR2 YYEKEE (reference sequence). This CDR3 reads CASSLDNPLEQYF. CDR3 bases: TGTGCCAGCAGCTTGGACAACCCCCTCGAGCAGTACTTC.

The rearrangement joins TRBV24-1 to TRBJ1-4, with a possible D match to TRBD1 (6 bases). The germline V gene encodes CDR1 KGHDR and CDR2 SFDVKD. With 11 bases removed from V and 3 bases from J, the gap between germline ends came to 15 bases. This CDR3 spans 14 amino acids. CDR3 nucleotides: TGTGCCAAACAGGGCGAACCTCCTAATGAAAAACTGTTTTTT. It translates to CAKQGEPPNEKLFF.

The chain carries TRBV27 and TRBJ1-5, with 9 bases identical to TRBD1. The CDR3 contains 15 residues. V gave up 5 bases and J gave up 5 bases; unmatched junction bases: 7. The germline CDR1 and CDR2 sequences are MNHEY and SMNVEV (reference sequence). CDR3 sequence (DNA): TGTGCCAGCAGTCTCGGACAGGGGACCCATCAGCCCCAGCATTTT. Translating gives CASSLGQGTHQPQHF.

The V and J genes are TRBV5-1 and TRBJ2-7; TRBD1 matches 9 bases. Germline CDR1 reads SGHRS; CDR2 reads YFSETQ. The CDR3 is 14 residues long. Unmatched junction bases numbered 8, after V lost 5 bases and J lost 5 bases. As DNA, the CDR3 is TGCGCCAGCAGTTCCGGGACAGGGTTTGACGAGCAGTACTTC. Translation gives CASSSGTGFDEQYF.

J is TRBJ1-1 and V is TRBV5-1, with D perhaps matching TRBD1 (5 bases). Trimming cost V 4 bases and J 2 bases, with 9 bases left between them. The germline CDR1 and CDR2 sequences are SGHRS and YFSETQ. This CDR3 has 13 residues. The CDR3 here is CASSTGGNTEAFF. The CDR3 DNA reads TGCGCCAGCAGCACCGGGGGAAACACTGAAGCTTTCTTT.

A single count supports this clone. V is TRBV5-1 and J is TRBJ2-2; D may be TRBD1 (6 bases). Germline values: CDR1 SGHRS, CDR2 YFSETQ. This CDR3 region has 17 residues. Between the trimmed V and J ends, which lost 3 bases and 0 bases, there was a span of 15 bases. CDR3 sequence: CASSSHPGQPNTGELFF. CDR3 sequence (DNA): TGCGCCAGCAGCTCTCACCCGGGACAACCGAACACCGGGGAGCTGTTTTTT.

The V gene is TRBV4-3, the J gene TRBJ1-3; 8 nucleotides align to TRBD1. CDR3 size: 15 residues. The ends lost 3 bases at V and 0 bases at J; junction bases unmatched: 1. Germline V gene lookup returns CDR1 LGHNA and CDR2 YSLEER. This chain's CDR3 is CASSQDRASGNTIYF. The DNA of the CDR3 is TGCGCCAGCAGCCAGGACAGGGCCTCTGGAAACACCATATATTTT.

This clone is a singleton in its sample. The chain uses TRBV5-1 and TRBJ1-1; TRBD1 aligns across 9 bases. The J segment lost 0 bases and the V segment lost 3 bases, leaving 6 bases of the junction unmatched. CDR1 SGHRS and CDR2 YFSETQ come from the germline V gene. The CDR3 extends over 16 amino acids. The CDR3 DNA is TGCGCCAGCAGCTCGACAGGGGGGTTGATGAACACTGAAGCTTTCTTT. Translating it yields CASSSTGGLMNTEAFF. Combining the CDR3 with reference TRBV5-1 and TRBJ1-1 gives the whole variable domain KAGVTQTPRYLIKTRGQQVTLSCSPISGHRSVSWYQQTPGQGLQFLFEYFSETQRNKGNFPGRFSGRQFSNSRSEMNVSTLELGDSALYLCASSSTGGLMNTEAFFGQGTRLTVV.

The chain has TRBV4-3 and TRBJ2-3, with unresolved D. Germline CDR1 LGHNA, CDR2 YSLEER. This CDR3 contains 14 residues. The V end lost 2 bases, the J end lost 6 bases, and 12 bases lay between the germline ends. CDR3 nucleotides: TGCGCCAGCAGCCAATTCATTAACGGGGATACGCAGTATTTT. Its protein is CASSQFINGDTQYF.

The sample holds a few counts of this clone. The same CDR3 is also encoded by other DNA sequences in this sample. This chain connects TRBV6-5 to TRBJ1-1; tentative D call: TRBD1 (6 bases). The CDR3 runs 14 residues. The V gene lost 5 bases and the J gene lost 5 bases, with 15 bases spanning the gap. Per germline, CDR1 MNHEY and CDR2 SVGAGI. DNA of the CDR3: TGTGCCAGCAGTCAACAGGGATTAGGGACTGAAGCTTTCTTT. Translated, it gives CASSQQGLGTEAFF.

The V call is TRBV3-1 (or the pseudogene TRBV3-2), the J call TRBJ2-1, with TRBD2 matching 13 bases. Trimming at V came to 0 bases and at J to 7 bases, leaving 15 bases not matched to a gene. CDR3 size: 20 residues. Germline V gene sequence: CDR1 LGHDT, CDR2 YNNKEL (reference sequence). CDR3 in amino acids: CASSQDIYWTSGGVRNEQFF. Here the CDR3 DNA reads TGTGCCAGCAGCCAAGATATATATTGGACTAGCGGGGGAGTTCGGAATGAGCAGTTCTTC.

The chain combines TRBV7-8 with TRBJ2-1, with 10 bases aligning to TRBD2. The junction had 8 bases not matched to a gene; V was cut back by 2 bases and J by 7 bases. The CDR3 runs 16 residues. Germline CDR1 is SGHVS and CDR2 is FQNEAQ. CDR3 in DNA: TGTGCCAGCAGCTTAATACTAGCGGGGCGGGGGAATGAGCAGTTCTTC. Protein sequence: CASSLILAGRGNEQFF.

This clone occurred a few times. The V call is TRBV6-5, the J call TRBJ1-5; no definite D call. Germline CDR1 reads MNHEY; CDR2 reads SVGAGI. Deletions cut 8 bases from V and 2 bases from J, with 16 bases between. There are 15 residues in the CDR3. CDR3 in DNA: TGTGCCAGCTCAGACGGAAAGCGGGGCAATCAGCCCCAGCATTTT. This codes for CASSDGKRGNQPQHF.

The rearrangement joins TRBV15 to TRBJ2-7; a possible D gene is TRBD1 (6 bases). CDR1 LNHNV and CDR2 YYDKDF come from the germline V gene (reference sequence). Trimming took 1 base from V and 0 from J, leaving 7 bases between them. The CDR3 covers 14 residues. Here the CDR3 reads CATSRGGGSYEQYF. The CDR3 region has the DNA TGTGCCACCAGCAGAGGAGGGGGCTCCTACGAGCAGTACTTC.

V gene TRBV7-3 combines with J gene TRBJ2-2, with 11 positions matching TRBD2. CDR3 size: 15 residues. V shed 5 bases, J shed 4 bases, and the junction held 3 bases outside the gene matches. Per germline, CDR1 SGHTA and CDR2 FQGTGA. This chain's CDR3 is CASSLAGGSTGELFF. In nucleotides, the CDR3 is TGTGCCAGCAGCCTAGCGGGAGGAAGCACCGGGGAGCTGTTTTTT.

The chain joins TRBV29-1 to TRBJ2-2, with a possible D match to TRBD1 (7 bases). V lost 4 bases and J 4 bases, leaving 13 bases between the germline ends. Germline CDR1 SQVTM, CDR2 ANQGSEA. CDR3 length: 14 residues. Written as DNA, the CDR3 is TGCAGCGTTGCTGCAGGGGGGACCACCGGGGAGCTGTTTTTT. Residues: CSVAAGGTTGELFF.

The genes are TRBV6-5 and TRBJ1-5, with D maybe TRBD1 (6 bases). The CDR3 extends over 15 amino acids. Germline CDR1 MNHEY, CDR2 SVGAGI. V was trimmed by 0 bases and J by 2 bases, leaving 8 bases between them. CDR3: CASSYSRQGNQPQHF. In nucleotides, the CDR3 is TGTGCCAGCAGTTACTCGAGACAGGGCAATCAGCCCCAGCATTTT.

V is TRBV5-1 and J is TRBJ2-3; TRBD1 aligns across 10 bases. The CDR3 length is 14 residues. The trim removed 4 bases at V and 5 bases at J, leaving 4 bases unmatched. In germline, CDR1 is SGHRS, CDR2 YFSETQ. In DNA, the CDR3 is TGCGCCAGCAGCGCCGGACAGGGGGGAGATACGCAGTATTTT. Protein product: CASSAGQGGDTQYF.

The chain is built from TRBV27 and TRBJ1-1; unclear D gene. The V gene lost 2 bases and the J gene lost 4 bases, with 11 bases spanning the gap. The germline gives CDR1 MNHEY, CDR2 SMNVEV (reference sequence). This CDR3 contains 14 residues. The CDR3 is CASSLRLESTEAFF. CDR3 coding DNA: TGTGCCAGCAGTTTACGGTTAGAGTCCACTGAAGCTTTCTTT.

The rearrangement joins TRBV5-6 to TRBJ2-2; the match to TRBD2 covers 7 bases. This CDR3 is 15 amino acids long. Germline-derived CDR1 and CDR2 are SGHDT and YYEEEE. The V segment lost 1 base and the J segment 5 bases; nucleotides outside the gene matches: 5. In nucleotides, the CDR3 is TGTGCCAGCAGCTTGTCGGCGGGAGCGACCGGGGAGCTGTTTTTT. This translates into CASSLSAGATGELFF.